One and the same sample provided the 29 T cell receptor beta chains below, sequenced in a study of patients and donors after allogeneic stem cell transplantation. TCRdb fed the RT-PCR reads into MiXCR, producing one record per CDR3 protein. The table has fewer than 250,000 distinct CDR3 sequences, roughly 14% seen once; the top ten hold 11%. Sequences were obtained from blood, either unsorted or a sorted T cell fraction (not recorded which). Source of these receptors: a human donor who was either an allogeneic HSCT recipient or a stem cell or donor lymphocyte infusion donor (not recorded which). It is not recorded whose cells these are; they may come from a transplant donor.

In this sample, this clonotype turned up many times. This chain links TRBV2 with TRBJ1-5; D is unresolved. The CDR3 is made up of 13 amino acids. V dropped 6 bases and J dropped 0 bases, with 6 bases sitting between them. Germline V CDR1 and CDR2: SNHLY, FYNNEI. The CDR3 spells CASRLYSNQPQHF. CDR3 nucleotide sequence: TGTGCCAGCAGGTTATATAGCAATCAGCCCCAGCATTTT.

V usage is TRBV7-3 and J usage is TRBJ2-3; 8 bases map to TRBD1. V dropped 5 bases and J dropped 5; count of bases not matched to a gene: 6. The CDR3 covers 14 residues. Germline V gene sequence: CDR1 SGHTA, CDR2 FQGTGA. CDR3 sequence reads: CASSPTGGGDTQYF. DNA of the CDR3: TGTGCCAGCAGCCCTACAGGGGGAGGAGATACGCAGTATTTT. Filled out from reference TRBV7-3 and TRBJ2-3, the complete variable domain reads GAGVSQTPSNKVTEKGKYVELRCDPISGHTALYWYRQSLGQGPEFLIYFQGTGAADDSGLPNDRFFAVRPEGSVSTLKIQRTERGDSAVYLCASSPTGGGDTQYFGPGTRLTVL.

This clonotype occurred a few times. The chain is built from TRBV6-6 and TRBJ1-1; TRBD1 matches 8 bases. V lost 2 bases and J lost 10; bases outside the gene matches: 6. Germline CDR1 is MNHNY and CDR2 is SVGAGI (reference sequence). The CDR3 runs 13 residues. CDR3 region: CASSYGQGRGAFF. The DNA of the CDR3 is TGTGCCAGCAGTTACGGACAGGGACGAGGAGCTTTCTTT.

V and J are TRBV7-2 and TRBJ2-1; TRBD2 agrees at 12 bases. V gave up 4 bases and J gave up 15 bases; unmatched junction bases: 10. The CDR3 covers 14 residues. Germline values: CDR1 SGHTA, CDR2 FQGNSA. CDR3 region: CASSSTSGRTIMFF. In DNA, the CDR3 is TGTGCCAGCAGCTCCACTAGCGGGAGGACGATAATGTTCTTC.

The sample holds a few counts of this clonotype. The chain couples TRBV7-2 to TRBJ2-4; D may match TRBD1 or TRBD2 (6 bases each). Germline V lookup: CDR1 SGHTA, CDR2 FQGNSA. The CDR3 consists of 17 residues. V was trimmed by 1 base and J by 2 bases, leaving 15 bases between them. The CDR3 spells CASSLVGGAKTKNIQYF. CDR3 nucleotide sequence: TGTGCCAGCAGCTTAGTGGGGGGCGCGAAGACCAAAAACATTCAGTACTTC.

The chain combines TRBV9 with TRBJ1-1, with D hard to call. Trimming pared 0 bases from V and 4 bases from J, leaving 10 bases between. Germline V gene sequence: CDR1 SGDLS, CDR2 YYNGEE. The length of the CDR3 is 14 residues. CDR3 residues: CASSVGGYGTEAFF. CDR3 coding DNA: TGTGCCAGCAGCGTAGGAGGGTATGGCACTGAAGCTTTCTTT.

This clonotype occurred a few times. The chain recombines TRBV20-1 with TRBJ2-1; TRBD2 matches at 13 bases. Germline assignment: CDR1 DFQATT and CDR2 SNEGSKA (reference sequence). The length of the CDR3 is 14 residues. V lost 4 bases, J lost 9 bases, and 6 bases stayed unmatched. CDR3 DNA sequence: TGCAGTGCTACGGGACTAGCGGGAATGCGTGAGCAGTTCTTC. Translating gives CSATGLAGMREQFF.

This clonotype came up a few times. CDR3 coding DNA: TGCAGTGCTAGCGAAGCCAGGCCAGCGGCCGTCAATGAGCAGTTCTTC. As protein: CSASEARPAAVNEQFF. J is TRBJ2-1 and V is TRBV20-1; D possibly corresponds to TRBD2 (5 bases). This CDR3 is 16 amino acids long. V lost 3 bases and J lost 6, with 21 bases in between. CDR1 is DFQATT, CDR2 SNEGSKA, per germline (reference sequence).

Many counts were recorded for this clonotype. The chain couples TRBV6-2 or TRBV6-3 to TRBJ1-5; unclear D gene. Germline assignment: CDR1 MNHEY and CDR2 SVGEGT. Deletions cut 2 bases from V and 7 bases from J, with 6 bases between. CDR3 size: 12 residues. CDR3: CASSYRTQPQHF. In nucleotides, the CDR3 is TGTGCCAGCAGTTACCGGACCCAGCCCCAGCATTTT.

This clonotype was recorded at least ten times. The chain is built from TRBV24-1 and TRBJ2-5; D unresolved. Germline CDR1 KGHDR, CDR2 SFDVKD. The CDR3 spans 14 residues. V gave up 3 bases and J gave up 5 bases, with 12 bases separating them. As DNA, the CDR3 is TGTGCCACCAGTGATGCTCTTACTGGGGAGACCCAGTACTTC. This codes for CATSDALTGETQYF.

V is TRBV5-1 and J is TRBJ1-1; D may be TRBD1 (6 bases). Trimming removed 4 bases at V and 1 base at J, with 14 bases between. CDR3 length equals 15 residues. Germline V gene sequence: CDR1 SGHRS, CDR2 YFSETQ. CDR3 coding DNA: TGCGCCAGCAGCCGTACAGGGAGGGCGAACACTGAAGCTTTCTTT. Protein product: CASSRTGRANTEAFF.

This chain connects TRBV5-1 to TRBJ1-1, with unresolved D. The germline V gene encodes CDR1 SGHRS and CDR2 YFSETQ. CDR3 size: 15 residues. V was clipped by 2 bases and J by 1 base, with 12 bases between them. CDR3 residues: CASSFSHEGNTEAFF. CDR3 DNA sequence: TGCGCCAGCAGCTTTTCTCATGAAGGGAACACTGAAGCTTTCTTT.

There are a few counts of this clonotype. V is TRBV7-9 and J is TRBJ2-2; TRBD2 agrees at 7 bases. The CDR3 extends over 17 amino acids. Germline trimming cut 5 bases from V and 6 bases from J; bases unmatched to any gene: 15. Germline V CDR1 and CDR2: SEHNR, FQNEAQ (reference sequence). The CDR3 is CASSQMRAGAFPGELFF. The CDR3 region has the DNA TGTGCCAGCAGCCAAATGCGGGCGGGAGCGTTTCCCGGGGAGCTGTTTTTT.

This clonotype has ten or more counts. This chain joins TRBV20-1 and TRBJ1-6; the D gene is possibly TRBD1 (5 bases). The CDR3 spans 17 residues. Trimming pared 2 bases from V and 9 bases from J, leaving 23 bases between. Germline V lookup: CDR1 DFQATT, CDR2 SNEGSKA (reference sequence). The CDR3 bases are TGCAGTGCTAGATCCGGTCAAGAGGGCATCGGGGGTTCACCCCTCCACTTT. It is translated as CSARSGQEGIGGSPLHF.

This chain links TRBV19 with TRBJ2-7; the match to TRBD1 covers 9 bases. The V and J ends lost 6 bases and 4 bases, in that order; junction bases with no gene match: 4. The CDR3 has 13 amino acids. Germline V gene lookup returns CDR1 LNHDA and CDR2 SQIVND (reference sequence). In DNA form, the CDR3 reads TGTGCCAGTAGCGTGGACAGGGGTTACGAGCAGTACTTC. Protein: CASSVDRGYEQYF.

A few counts support this clonotype. This chain joins TRBV3-1 and TRBJ1-2; D not resolved. CDR1 and CDR2 (germline): LGHDT, YNNKEL (reference sequence). V was cut by 1 base and J by 3 bases, with 9 bases left in between. The length of the CDR3 is 14 residues. In nucleotides, the CDR3 is TGTGCCAGCAGCCAAGGTACAGAATACTATGGCTACACCTTC. Protein: CASSQGTEYYGYTF.

The chain carries TRBV20-1 and TRBJ1-5; no clear D. V lost 0 bases, J lost 4 bases, and 7 bases lay in between. Germline CDR1 DFQATT, CDR2 SNEGSKA (reference sequence). The CDR3 is made up of 13 amino acids. The DNA of the CDR3 is TGCAGTGCTAGAGATTTTACGAATCAGCCCCAGCATTTT. Encoded protein: CSARDFTNQPQHF.

This chain uses TRBV5-1 with TRBJ2-7; 9 nucleotides match TRBD2. Germline loops: CDR1 SGHRS, CDR2 YFSETQ. The CDR3 contains 16 residues. V was pared by 4 bases and J by 7 bases, with 15 bases of the junction left unmatched. The CDR3 is CASSPLGGRVFGEQYF. CDR3 DNA sequence: TGCGCCAGCAGCCCGTTGGGCGGGAGGGTCTTTGGAGAGCAGTACTTC.

V and J are TRBV6-5 and TRBJ2-7, with a tentative D call TRBD1 (5 bases). CDR3 length: 18 amino acids. The germline V and J ends were trimmed by 2 bases and 2 bases, with 22 bases remaining between them. CDR1 and CDR2 from the germline V gene are MNHEY and SVGAGI. CDR3 in amino acids: CASSYGIGGQGLPYEQYF. The CDR3 DNA reads as TGTGCCAGCAGTTACGGAATAGGCGGCCAGGGCCTACCCTACGAGCAGTACTTC.

In its sample, this clonotype was seen many times. This sequence joins TRBV7-2 and TRBJ2-7, with 9 nucleotides matching TRBD2. V was pared by 2 bases and J by 6 bases, with 5 bases of the junction left unmatched. The CDR3 length is 14 residues. Germline V CDR1 and CDR2: SGHTA, FQGNSA. The CDR3 DNA follows: TGTGCCAGCAGCTTATTAGCGGGAGTGGGCGAGCAGTACTTC. Amino acids: CASSLLAGVGEQYF.

The J gene is TRBJ1-6, the V gene TRBV25-1; a possible D gene is TRBD1 (6 bases). The CDR3 covers 14 residues. V was clipped by 5 bases and J by 9 bases, with 14 bases between them. Germline V gene lookup returns CDR1 MGHDK and CDR2 SYGVNS. The CDR3 DNA reads as TGTGCCAGCAGTATACAGGGCAGGAGTTCACCCCTCCACTTT. Amino acid sequence: CASSIQGRSSPLHF. The full variable domain, with the rest looked up from reference TRBV25-1 and TRBJ1-6, is EADIYQTPRYLVIGTGKKITLECSQTMGHDKMYWYQQDPGMELHLIHYSYGVNSTEKGDLSSESTVSRIRTEHFPLTLESARPSHTSQYLCASSIQGRSSPLHFGNGTRLTVT.

This clonotype was observed a handful of times. The chain combines TRBV3-1 with TRBJ2-1, with D maybe TRBD2 (5 bases). From germline, CDR1 is LGHDT and CDR2 YNNKEL (reference sequence). Trimming took off 2 bases at V and 0 bases at J, with 8 bases between the two ends. This CDR3 has 15 amino acids. CDR3 nucleotides: TGTGCCAGCAGCCAAAGCGGTAGCTCCTACAATGAGCAGTTCTTC. Translated, it gives CASSQSGSSYNEQFF.

V usage is TRBV20-1 and J usage is TRBJ1-4; the D is unclear. The CDR3 runs to 14 residues. Germline assignment: CDR1 DFQATT and CDR2 SNEGSKA (reference sequence). Trimming stripped 0 bases from V and 4 bases from J, with 9 bases between. CDR3 sequence: CSARDNQLNEKLFF. For the CDR3, the DNA is TGCAGTGCTAGAGATAATCAACTTAATGAAAAACTGTTTTTT.

This clonotype was seen at least ten times. As DNA, the CDR3 is TGTGCCAGCAGCCAGGAAGCCCTGACCAAATACAATGAGCAGTTCTTC. Translating gives CASSQEALTKYNEQFF. The genes are TRBV4-2 and TRBJ2-1; D unresolved. Trimming pared 3 bases from V and 4 bases from J, leaving 16 bases between. CDR1 LGHNA and CDR2 YNFKEQ come from the germline V gene. The CDR3 loop spans 16 amino acids.

This clonotype was picked up many times. The chain is built from TRBV29-1 and TRBJ2-7; 11 positions agree with TRBD1. Trimming cost V 7 bases and J 0 bases; bases outside gene matches: 2. Germline V gene sequence: CDR1 SQVTM, CDR2 ANQGSEA. CDR3 length: 13 amino acids. The CDR3 coding sequence is TGCAGCGGGGGACAGGGGGACTCCTACGAGCAGTACTTC. Its protein product is CSGGQGDSYEQYF.

This clonotype has just a few counts. The J gene is TRBJ1-1, the V gene TRBV25-1; the D is unclear. The CDR3 is made up of 13 amino acids. Germline CDR1 and CDR2: MGHDK and SYGVNS. Trimming shortened V by 4 bases and J by 0 bases, and 6 bases separated the two germline ends. The CDR3 nucleotides are TGTGCCAGCAGTGCACTACTGAACACTGAAGCTTTCTTT. It yields the protein CASSALLNTEAFF.

This clonotype was observed at least ten times. This chain connects TRBV12-3 or TRBV12-4 to TRBJ1-1; D remains unclear. Trimming took off 3 bases at V and 1 base at J, with 6 bases between the two ends. The CDR3 runs to 13 residues. The CDR3 protein is CASSLKQNTEAFF. The CDR3 DNA follows: TGTGCCAGCAGTTTGAAGCAGAACACTGAAGCTTTCTTT.

The chain carries TRBV6-2 or TRBV6-3 and TRBJ2-7; 7 bases agree with TRBD1. Germline-derived CDR1 and CDR2 are MNHEY and SVGEGT. The CDR3 contains 11 residues. V lost 2 bases and J lost 11; bases outside the gene matches: 3. Written as DNA, the CDR3 is TGTGCCAGCAGTTACGGAACAGGGGAGTACTTC. As protein: CASSYGTGEYF.

V is TRBV27 and J is TRBJ2-1, with D unclear. There are 13 residues in the CDR3. V lost 6 bases and J lost 6, with 12 bases in between. The germline V gene encodes CDR1 MNHEY and CDR2 SMNVEV (reference sequence). CDR3 sequence reads: CASRSSRANEQFF. The DNA for the CDR3 is TGTGCCAGCAGGTCTTCTAGGGCCAATGAGCAGTTCTTC.